A single sample is the source of the 2 T cell receptor beta chains below, sequenced in a study of OX40 agonist ivuxolimab in advanced cancers. The data were produced by immunoSEQ multiplex PCR, yet TCRdb's version contains in-frame clones alone and is incomplete. The table records over 50,000 clones, 80% to 90% of them present only once. This specimen consisted of CD4+ or CD8+ T cells sorted from blood, obtained in a trial of the OX40 agonist ivuxolimab. The receptors shown here come from an adult with an advanced solid tumor such as melanoma, head and neck, liver or kidney cancer.

Regarding this clone: The sample holds other DNA sequences that translate to the same CDR3. V is TRBV27 and J is TRBJ1-5; D remains unclear. This CDR3 has 14 amino acids. The germline V and J ends were trimmed by 2 bases and 2 bases, with 7 bases remaining between them. Per germline, CDR1 MNHEY and CDR2 SMNVEV (reference sequence). CDR3 amino acids: CASSLAGGNQPQHF. In DNA, the CDR3 is TGTGCCAGCAGTTTAGCAGGAGGCAATCAGCCCCAGCATTTT.

The chain couples TRBV7-2 to TRBJ2-5; D unclear. The CDR3 covers 12 residues. V lost 1 base and J 5 bases, leaving 5 bases between the germline ends. The germline gives CDR1 SGHTA, CDR2 FQGNSA. As DNA, the CDR3 is TGTGCCAGCAGCTTAGGTCCGGAGACCCAGTACTTC. Translation: CASSLGPETQYF.